Listed here are 3 T cell receptor beta chains from one sample, sequenced in a study of cytomegalovirus exposure and HLA in healthy donors. The PCR ran on 60 Vbeta and 13 Jbeta primers. Generated by immunoSEQ multiplex PCR, the TCRdb table keeps only in-frame clones and is missing some. The sample consists of 130,000 or so clones, around 75% of them appearing once. Sequencing was performed on PBMCs. The receptor source for this set is a man aged 25 to 45 in good health and CMV-seronegative.

The chain has TRBV5-1 and TRBJ1-5; no clear D. The CDR3 length is 14 residues. The germline gives CDR1 SGHRS, CDR2 YFSETQ. V was clipped by 4 bases and J by 7 bases, with 15 bases between them. The CDR3 here is CASSPDRLGQPQHF. CDR3 DNA sequence: TGCGCCAGCAGCCCTGACCGACTCGGGCAGCCCCAGCATTTT.

The chain is built from TRBV11-3 and TRBJ2-1; D is ambiguous. V was trimmed by 5 bases and J by 6 bases, leaving 8 bases between them. Germline lookup yields CDR1 SGHNT and CDR2 YENEEA. This CDR3 has 12 amino acids. The CDR3: CASSSLGNEQFF. CDR3 DNA sequence: TGTGCCAGCAGCAGTCTAGGCAATGAGCAGTTCTTC.

V is TRBV5-4 and J is TRBJ2-5; D unclear. Germline V CDR1 and CDR2: SGHNT, YYREEE (reference sequence). Trimming removed 4 bases from V and 5 bases from J, with 12 bases in between. The CDR3 covers 13 residues. CDR3 nucleotides: TGTGCCAGCAGCAGCCCTAGGAGTGAGACCCAGTACTTC. The encoded protein is CASSSPRSETQYF.